The source of this TCR beta chain is a study of blood T cell repertoires in COVID-19 (dated by TCRdb to the early 2020s). Some background on the complete study: Samples from collaborators originated in the United States, Italy and Spain and spanned both the acute and convalescent phases of COVID-19. A de-identified subject ID, COVID-19 status, age in years and sex were almost always included in the sample metadata. A freely available public database, intended as a resource for researchers studying the immune response to SARS-CoV-2, is where the repertoires were released. Samples were obtained from the ongoing ImmuneRACE study (first 160 participants) and from about 1,300 subjects provided by 6 global collaborators. The material from the prospective study consisted of cDNA or gDNA derived from T cells, B-cell-depleted T cells, or PBMCs. The dataset comprised deeply sampled blood TCRbeta repertoires from subjects exposed to, actively infected with, or recovered from COVID-19. Where HLA class I and class II types were available, the types were taken from metadata supplied by the sample provider, not from assay-based typing. Study-level results and caveats: The amount of clinical and demographic metadata varied by source and participant and was provided uncurated.

Notes on this clone: Its cognate antigen has yet to be identified. Per-base qualities were not stored, and no clone one base away is much larger.

TCRbeta CDR3 regions were amplified from genomic DNA using the immunoSEQ Assay, a bias-controlled multiplex PCR. Per the authors' processing: Within the assay, amplification of reference gene primers was used to estimate how many nucleated cells each sample contained. Sequence reads were collapsed and filtered to measure the absolute abundance of every unique TCRbeta CDR3 rearrangement. For each sample, productive Simpson clonality was calculated as the square root of Simpson's diversity index across productive rearrangements. TCRdb re-hosts the immuneACCESS table, in-frame sequences only. Its copies lack some clones; in the studies checked, an unresolved V gene accounts for under half of them, and the cause for the rest is not known. V and J calls and clone size are those listed in that table; D and trimming were worked out from the DNA. The sample yields under 140,000 clones; more than 75% were counted once. 3% to 3.5% of the sample is taken by the ten largest.

Counted from cysteine to phenylalanine, this CDR3 has 19 amino acids. The entry retains the CDR3 DNA only, 57 bases that are in frame from base 1. CDR1 and CDR2, looked up from the germline V gene, are MNHNS and SASEGT. V drops 4 bases and J drops 2 bases, leaving 24 bases in between. The collaborating institutions used their own protocols to collect whole blood in K2EDTA tubes. For TCRbeta analysis, collaborators shipped samples as frozen whole blood, isolated PBMCs, or DNA extracted from either of those sample types. This receptor was identified in a woman aged 45-59 years with acute or convalescent COVID-19. The sequenced sample was peripheral blood. The chain links TRBV6-1 with TRBJ1-5; matching of 6 bases hints at TRBD1 as the D gene. The sequenced DNA: TGTGCCAGCAGTGGGGAAACAGGGACCCTTGGACTGGGCAATCAGCCCCAGCATTTT. This encodes CASSGETGTLGLGNQPQHF.